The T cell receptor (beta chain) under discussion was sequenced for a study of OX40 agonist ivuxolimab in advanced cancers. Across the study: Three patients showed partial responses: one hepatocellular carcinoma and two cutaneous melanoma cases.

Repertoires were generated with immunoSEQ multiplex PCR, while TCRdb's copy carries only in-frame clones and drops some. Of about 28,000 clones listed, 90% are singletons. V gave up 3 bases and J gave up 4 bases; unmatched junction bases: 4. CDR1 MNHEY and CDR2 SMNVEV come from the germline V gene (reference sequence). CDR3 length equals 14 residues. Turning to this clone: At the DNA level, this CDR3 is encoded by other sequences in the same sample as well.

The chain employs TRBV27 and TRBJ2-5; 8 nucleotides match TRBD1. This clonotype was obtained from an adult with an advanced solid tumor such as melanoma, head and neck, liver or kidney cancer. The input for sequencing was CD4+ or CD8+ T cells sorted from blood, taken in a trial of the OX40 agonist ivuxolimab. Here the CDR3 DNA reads TGTGCCAGCAGTTTGGGAACAGGGGGAGAGACCCAGTACTTC. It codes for CASSLGTGGETQYF.